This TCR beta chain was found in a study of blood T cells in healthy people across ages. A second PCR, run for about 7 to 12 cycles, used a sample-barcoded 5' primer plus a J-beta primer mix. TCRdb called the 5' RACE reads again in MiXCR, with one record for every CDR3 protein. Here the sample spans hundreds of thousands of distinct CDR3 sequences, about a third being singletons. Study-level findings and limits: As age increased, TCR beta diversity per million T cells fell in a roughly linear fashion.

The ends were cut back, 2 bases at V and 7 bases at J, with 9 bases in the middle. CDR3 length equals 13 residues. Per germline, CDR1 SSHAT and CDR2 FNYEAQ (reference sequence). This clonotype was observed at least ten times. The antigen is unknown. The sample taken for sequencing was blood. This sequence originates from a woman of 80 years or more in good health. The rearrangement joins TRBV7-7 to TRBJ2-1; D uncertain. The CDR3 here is CASSLFLGNEQFF. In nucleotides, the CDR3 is TGTGCCAGCAGCTTATTCCTCGGGAATGAGCAGTTCTTC.